The 2 T cell receptor beta chains in this list originate from one sample, sequenced in a study of response to subunit inactivated influenza vaccine. TCRdb passed the RT-PCR reads through MiXCR, listing each CDR3 protein once. The data show fewer than 700,000 distinct CDR3 sequences, 10% to 15% seen once. Material: PBMCs from blood, obtained 40 to 50 days after vaccination. These receptors originate from a man in his forties or fifties who received an inactivated influenza vaccine.

The J gene is TRBJ1-2, the V gene TRBV2; D ambiguous. With 4 bases removed from V and 0 bases from J, the gap between germline ends came to 6 bases. Germline CDR1 and CDR2: SNHLY and FYNNEI. This CDR3 has 13 residues. The CDR3 loop is CASSAEANYGYTF. CDR3 bases: TGTGCCAGCAGTGCAGAAGCTAACTATGGCTACACCTTC.

This chain connects TRBV12-3 or TRBV12-4 to TRBJ2-3, with TRBD2 as a possible D gene (6 bases). The length of the CDR3 is 12 residues. V shed 6 bases and J shed 4 bases, with 8 bases lying between them. This CDR3 reads CASRGTSDTQYF. CDR3 nucleotides: TGTGCCAGCAGGGGGACTTCAGATACGCAGTATTTT.